Shown below are 12 T cell receptor beta chains from a single sample sequenced in a study of Siglec-9 on CD8 T cells in melanoma. Data came from immunoSEQ multiplex PCR; TCRdb stores just in-frame clones and leaves some out. The table includes about 36,000 clones, around 81% detected once. Material: Siglec-9- CD8+ T cells sorted from blood. These receptors originate from a human donor in good health.

The rearrangement links TRBV27 to TRBJ2-5, with TRBD2 identical over 7 bases. The V gene end was trimmed by 3 bases and the J gene end by 5 bases; junction bases not matched to a gene: 12. Germline V gene data show CDR1 as MNHEY and CDR2 as SMNVEV (reference sequence). The CDR3 spans 16 residues. CDR3 bases: TGTGCCAGCAGTTTGATCGATTCGGGAGGAGGGGAGACCCAGTACTTC. Translation gives CASSLIDSGGGETQYF.

This clone has a single count. The CDR3 DNA sequence: TGCGCCAGCAGCTTGGCCGGGACAGGGGGTTTGACCTTC. Its translation: CASSLAGTGGLTF. The chain uses TRBV5-1 and TRBJ1-2; 11 bases map to TRBD1. CDR3 length: 13 residues. Germline CDR1 and CDR2: SGHRS and YFSETQ. Trimming cost V 0 bases and J 14 bases; bases outside gene matches: 6.

J is TRBJ1-6 and V is TRBV19; D call uncertain. This CDR3 spans 11 amino acids. The V end lost 5 bases, the J end lost 10 bases, and 6 bases lay between the germline ends. CDR1 LNHDA and CDR2 SQIVND come from the germline V gene (reference sequence). The CDR3 loop is CASSSGSPLHF. In DNA form, the CDR3 reads TGTGCCAGTAGTTCTGGCTCACCCCTCCACTTT.

This clone was observed a single time. The CDR3 region has the DNA TGTGCCAGCAGCCCTCCTAGGTCGGTGGGTAACTATGGCTACACCTTC. Its protein is CASSPPRSVGNYGYTF. The chain couples TRBV7-9 to TRBJ1-2, with unresolved D. The CDR3 consists of 16 residues. Between the trimmed V and J ends, which lost 5 bases and 1 base, there was a span of 17 bases. CDR1 and CDR2 (germline): SEHNR, FQNEAQ (reference sequence).

The chain combines TRBV27 with TRBJ1-2; 8 nucleotides align to TRBD1. CDR3 length: 14 residues. After removal of 5 bases from V and 6 bases from J, the junction contained 8 bases not matched to a gene. CDR1 is MNHEY and CDR2 is SMNVEV in the germline V gene (reference sequence). CDR3 nucleotides: TGTGCCAGCAGTCCAGGGGGCGCCGGGCATGGCTACACCTTC. Protein product: CASSPGGAGHGYTF.

This chain uses TRBV5-4 with TRBJ1-2; D remains unclear. V was shortened by 4 bases and J by 2 bases, with 18 bases between the two germline ends. Germline V gene sequence: CDR1 SGHNT, CDR2 YYREEE (reference sequence). This CDR3 region has 16 residues. In nucleotides, the CDR3 is TGTGCCAGCAGCGGGAAAGGGTGGCGGTTAAACTATGGCTACACCTTC. Translated: CASSGKGWRLNYGYTF.

This clone came up once. The chain uses TRBV4-1 and TRBJ2-7, with D hard to call. This CDR3 region has 15 residues. V was pared by 3 bases and J by 4 bases, with 16 bases between. From germline, CDR1 is MGHRA and CDR2 YSYEKL. CDR3 DNA: TGCGCCAGCAGCCATGCCGCCGGGCCCGAATACGAGCAGTACTTC. It encodes CASSHAAGPEYEQYF.

The chain employs TRBV4-1 and TRBJ2-7, with D perhaps being TRBD1 or TRBD2 (5 bases each). The CDR3 has 15 residues. Trimming left V 1 base short and J 3 bases short, with 13 bases between. Germline V gene lookup returns CDR1 MGHRA and CDR2 YSYEKL. The CDR3 bases are TGCGCCAGCAGCCAAGGAGGGGTATCCCACTACGAGCAGTACTTC. This encodes CASSQGGVSHYEQYF.

This sequence joins TRBV6-4 and TRBJ2-6, with D possibly TRBD2 on 6 matching bases. The germline V and J ends were trimmed by 0 bases and 3 bases, with 9 bases remaining between them. Germline assignment: CDR1 MRHNA and CDR2 SNTAGT. The CDR3 extends over 16 amino acids. The CDR3 DNA is TGTGCCAGCAGTGACTCTGGAGGGCGTGGGGCCAACGTCCTGACTTTC. Its translation is CASSDSGGRGANVLTF.

The chain is built from TRBV5-1 and TRBJ2-2; tentatively, D is TRBD2 (6 bases). The CDR3 runs to 16 residues. Germline CDR1 SGHRS, CDR2 YFSETQ. Trimming cost V 0 bases and J 0 bases, with 9 bases left between them. CDR3 sequence (DNA): TGCGCCAGCAGCTTGGGGTGGGAGGCGAACACCGGGGAGCTGTTTTTT. Protein: CASSLGWEANTGELFF.

The V and J genes are TRBV30 and TRBJ2-3; D tentatively reads TRBD1 or TRBD2 (5 bases each). V was pared by 4 bases and J by 4 bases, with 18 bases between. The CDR3 runs to 15 residues. CDR1 and CDR2 (germline): GTSNPN, SVGIG (reference sequence). The CDR3 spells CAWTEGFQGADTQYF. The CDR3 bases are TGTGCCTGGACAGAGGGCTTTCAAGGGGCAGATACGCAGTATTTT.

In nucleotides, the CDR3 is TGTGCCAGCAGTAACAGCGGGGGAGGTGGTGAGACCCAGTACTTC. Translating gives CASSNSGGGGETQYF. The genes are TRBV2 and TRBJ2-5; 8 bases match TRBD2. The ends lost 5 bases at V and 5 bases at J; junction bases unmatched: 10. This CDR3 comprises 15 residues. CDR1 is SNHLY and CDR2 is FYNNEI in the germline V gene. The variable domain in full, with the rest retrieved from reference TRBV2 and TRBJ2-5, is EPEVTQTPSHQVTQMGQEVILRCVPISNHLYFYWYRQILGQKVEFLVSFYNNEISEKSEIFDDQFSVERPDGSNFTLKIRSTKLEDSAMYFCASSNSGGGGETQYFGPGTRLLVL.